A single sample gave rise to the 17 T cell receptor beta chains below, sequenced in a study of blood T cell repertoires in COVID-19. Produced via immunoSEQ multiplex PCR; TCRdb's table is partial and in-frame only. This sample carries over 95,000 clones, 70% to 90% of them seen once, and the ten largest clones take approximately 4.4%. The sample consisted of peripheral blood. These receptors were collected from a woman in her fifties or sixties with acute or convalescent COVID-19.

The rearrangement links TRBV19 to TRBJ1-4; perhaps TRBD1 as D (6 bases). Trimming pared 5 bases from V and 8 bases from J, leaving 15 bases between. Germline V CDR1 and CDR2: LNHDA, SQIVND (reference sequence). The CDR3 contains 14 residues. CDR3 loop: CASSPGHRGEKLFF. CDR3 nucleotide sequence: TGTGCCAGTAGTCCGGGACACCGTGGGGAAAAACTGTTTTTT.

This clone showed up just once. Other DNA sequences of this sample code for an identical CDR3. The chain employs TRBV4-1 and TRBJ1-2; tentative D call: TRBD1 (5 bases). The germline gives CDR1 MGHRA, CDR2 YSYEKL. The CDR3 totals 16 residues. V was clipped by 0 bases and J by 6 bases, with 17 bases between them. CDR3 bases: TGCGCCAGCAGCCAAGAGGGGAGGGGAGGTATGGATGGCTACACCTTC. Amino acid sequence: CASSQEGRGGMDGYTF.

The chain combines TRBV12-3 or TRBV12-4 with TRBJ2-7; TRBD2 is a possible D gene (5 bases). This CDR3 comprises 13 residues. Trimming pared 4 bases from V and 4 bases from J, leaving 11 bases between. DNA for the CDR3: TGTGCCAGCAGTTACGAGGGTTTTTACGAGCAGTACTTC. Amino acids: CASSYEGFYEQYF.

The V gene is TRBV3-1 (or the pseudogene TRBV3-2), the J gene TRBJ2-7; 10 bases fit TRBD1. This CDR3 region has 13 residues. Germline CDR1 reads LGHDT; CDR2 reads YNNKEL (reference sequence). V lost 4 bases to trimming and J lost 5 bases; unmatched junction nucleotides: 2. The CDR3 is CASSRGTGDEQYF. DNA of the CDR3: TGTGCCAGCAGCCGCGGGACAGGGGACGAGCAGTACTTC.

V usage is TRBV30 and J usage is TRBJ1-1, with 8 nucleotides matching TRBD1. The CDR3 has 15 amino acids. CDR1 and CDR2 from the germline V gene are GTSNPN and SVGIG (reference sequence). Trimming took 1 base from V and 5 from J; bases not matched to a gene: 9. The CDR3, as DNA: TGTGCCTGGAGTGGGACGGACAGGGCGAAAACTGAAGCTTTCTTT. Translated: CAWSGTDRAKTEAFF.

The V call is TRBV5-1, the J call TRBJ1-4; no clear D. The CDR3 covers 14 residues. Germline V gene sequence: CDR1 SGHRS, CDR2 YFSETQ. With 0 bases removed from V and 4 bases from J, the gap between germline ends came to 7 bases. CDR3 in amino acids: CASSLGHDNEKLFF. CDR3 DNA: TGCGCCAGCAGCTTGGGACATGATAATGAAAAACTGTTTTTT.

This clone came up once. The chain has TRBV28 and TRBJ2-7; maybe TRBD2 (6 bases). Germline CDR1 MDHEN, CDR2 SYDVKM. The CDR3 loop spans 12 amino acids. V was cut by 5 bases and J by 9 bases, with 14 bases left in between. The CDR3 bases are TGTGCCAGCAGTGGGGCGTGGCGGGGGCAGTACTTC. As protein: CASSGAWRGQYF. Drawing the rest from reference TRBV28 and TRBJ2-7, the complete variable domain is DVKVTQSSRYLVKRTGEKVFLECVQDMDHENMFWYRQDPGLGLRLIYFSYDVKMKEKGDIPEGYSVSREKKERFSLILESASTNQTSMYLCASSGAWRGQYFGPGTRLTVT.

DNA for the CDR3: TGTGCCAGCAGCCCTAGCACCAGGGGCCATAACTATGGCTACACCTTC. Amino acids: CASSPSTRGHNYGYTF. The chain couples TRBV4-2 to TRBJ1-2; a weak D match, TRBD1 (6 bases). The germline CDR1 and CDR2 sequences are LGHNA and YNFKEQ. The CDR3 has 16 residues. With 4 bases removed from V and 1 base from J, the gap between germline ends came to 16 bases.

Only a few counts were recorded for this clone. The chain carries TRBV27 and TRBJ2-1; the match to TRBD1 covers 8 bases. Germline values: CDR1 MNHEY, CDR2 SMNVEV (reference sequence). CDR3 length: 15 amino acids. V lost 5 bases, J lost 6 bases, and 9 bases stayed unmatched. The CDR3: CASSLGQGPFNEQFF. The CDR3 coding sequence is TGTGCCAGCAGTCTCGGACAGGGTCCCTTCAATGAGCAGTTCTTC.

This sequence joins TRBV5-4 and TRBJ1-2, with D possibly matching TRBD1 (6 bases). The V end lost 4 bases, the J end lost 2 bases, and 15 bases lay between the germline ends. Germline V lookup: CDR1 SGHNT, CDR2 YYREEE (reference sequence). This CDR3 contains 15 residues. CDR3 in amino acids: CASSQIGQRNYGYTF. CDR3 nucleotides: TGTGCCAGCAGCCAGATAGGACAGCGGAACTATGGCTACACCTTC.

V and J are TRBV2 and TRBJ1-1; D remains unclear. The V gene lost 4 bases and the J gene lost 6 bases, with 9 bases spanning the gap. CDR3 size: 12 residues. Per the germline V gene, CDR1 is SNHLY and CDR2 is FYNNEI. The CDR3 bases are TGTGCCAGCAGTGTTACGGTTGCTGAAGCTTTCTTT. This codes for CASSVTVAEAFF. Complete variable domain (other parts from reference TRBV2 and TRBJ1-1): EPEVTQTPSHQVTQMGQEVILRCVPISNHLYFYWYRQILGQKVEFLVSFYNNEISEKSEIFDDQFSVERPDGSNFTLKIRSTKLEDSAMYFCASSVTVAEAFFGQGTRLTVV.

This chain links TRBV3-1 (or the pseudogene TRBV3-2) with TRBJ1-4; D unresolved. The V end was cut by 4 bases, the J end by 7 bases, with 7 bases between. The CDR3 runs 12 residues. Looked up from germline, CDR1 is LGHDT and CDR2 is YNNKEL (reference sequence). CDR3 bases: TGTGCCAGCAGCCCCCGGAGTGAAAAACTGTTTTTT. Encoded protein: CASSPRSEKLFF.

This rearrangement joins TRBV2 to TRBJ2-7; D remains ambiguous. Looked up from germline, CDR1 is SNHLY and CDR2 is FYNNEI. This CDR3 has 12 amino acids. Trimming cost V 7 bases and J 5 bases, with 12 bases left between them. This CDR3 reads CASTISVHEQYF. For the CDR3, the DNA is TGTGCCAGCACGATTAGTGTACACGAGCAGTACTTC.

This clone appeared once. The chain is built from TRBV7-6 and TRBJ1-3; 7 bases fit TRBD1. Trimming at V came to 8 bases and at J to 0 bases, leaving 7 bases not matched to a gene. CDR3 size: 15 residues. Looked up from germline, CDR1 is SGHVS and CDR2 is FNYEAQ. CDR3 amino acids: CASSTYRGSGNTIYF. CDR3 nucleotides: TGTGCCAGCTCCACGTACAGGGGCTCTGGAAACACCATATATTTT. Complete variable domain (other parts from reference TRBV7-6 and TRBJ1-3): GAGVSQSPRYKVTKRGQDVALRCDPISGHVSLYWYRQALGQGPEFLTYFNYEAQQDKSGLPNDRFSAERPEGSISTLTIQRTEQRDSAMYRCASSTYRGSGNTIYFGEGSWLTVV.

The V gene is TRBV6-1, the J gene TRBJ1-1; 7 bases map to TRBD1. The germline gives CDR1 MNHNS, CDR2 SASEGT. The CDR3 has 13 amino acids. The V segment lost 2 bases and the J segment 4 bases; nucleotides outside the gene matches: 1. The CDR3 reads CASSEQGGTEAFF. CDR3 coding DNA: TGTGCCAGCAGTGAACAGGGGGGCACTGAAGCTTTCTTT.

V gene TRBV7-2 combines with J gene TRBJ2-1, with 10 bases aligning to TRBD2. Germline trimming cut 1 base from V and 3 bases from J; bases unmatched to any gene: 6. The germline V gene encodes CDR1 SGHTA and CDR2 FQGNSA. This CDR3 has 17 amino acids. CDR3 nucleotides: TGTGCCAGCAGCTTAGGGGTCCTAGCGGGGGTCTACAATGAGCAGTTCTTC. Amino acids: CASSLGVLAGVYNEQFF.

This clone showed up just a few times. The chain recombines TRBV4-3 with TRBJ2-1, with D unclear. There are 12 residues in the CDR3. Germline V gene lookup returns CDR1 LGHNA and CDR2 YSLEER. Trimming took off 0 bases at V and 9 bases at J, with 6 bases between the two ends. The CDR3 DNA reads TGCGCCAGCAGCCAAGATCGTAGTGAGCAGTTCTTC. Residues: CASSQDRSEQFF.